These 14 T cell receptor beta chains originate from one sample sequenced in a study of T cells in Graves' hyperthyroidism and ophthalmopathy. The investigators amplified TCR beta CDR3 regions from RNA transcripts. Initially, a first-round RT-PCR of the TCR CDR3 employed the HTBI primer set. TCRdb reprocessed the multiplex PCR reads with MiXCR, giving one entry per CDR3 protein. The sample has roughly 290,000 distinct CDR3 sequences; over 15% are singletons. The specimen was blood. These receptors were collected from a woman aged 55-69 years with Graves' ophthalmopathy.

The chain recombines TRBV10-3 with TRBJ2-1, with 9 bases matching TRBD2. CDR3 length equals 13 residues. CDR1 ENHRY and CDR2 SYGVKD come from the germline V gene. V lost 8 bases and J lost 8; bases outside the gene matches: 7. The CDR3 DNA reads as TGTGCCATCGGGGGGGTAGCGGGAGATGAGCAGTTCTTC. Amino acids: CAIGGVAGDEQFF.

This clonotype was seen only a few times. The V call is TRBV12-3 or TRBV12-4, the J call TRBJ2-2, with 12 bases lining up with TRBD2. V trimming: 2 bases; J trimming: 7 bases; junction bases outside the gene matches: 8. The CDR3 has 17 amino acids. The CDR3: CASSLMTSGGAVGELFF. As DNA, the CDR3 is TGTGCCAGCAGTTTAATGACTAGCGGGGGAGCAGTCGGGGAGCTGTTTTTT.

This clonotype was seen ten or more times. V is TRBV20-1 and J is TRBJ2-7, with D possibly matching TRBD1 (5 bases). In germline, CDR1 is DFQATT, CDR2 SNEGSKA (reference sequence). Trimming stripped 7 bases from V and 2 bases from J, with 15 bases between. CDR3 length: 13 amino acids. This CDR3 reads CSVPWGSTYEQYF. CDR3 nucleotide sequence: TGCAGTGTCCCCTGGGGCTCAACCTACGAGCAGTACTTC.

This clonotype has at least ten counts. The chain employs TRBV7-8 and TRBJ1-1, with D perhaps TRBD1 (5 bases). Trimming cost V 3 bases and J 7 bases, with 15 bases left between them. In germline, CDR1 is SGHVS, CDR2 FQNEAQ. CDR3 size: 14 residues. CDR3 DNA: TGTGCCAGCAGCTTCCTATCGGGGGTAGTTGAAGCTTTCTTT. Translated: CASSFLSGVVEAFF.

This clonotype was seen once. This rearrangement joins TRBV5-4 to TRBJ2-2; 12 bases map to TRBD2. Looked up from germline, CDR1 is SGHNT and CDR2 is YYREEE (reference sequence). V dropped 4 bases and J dropped 4; count of bases not matched to a gene: 11. The CDR3 extends over 18 amino acids. The CDR3 bases are TGTGCCAGCAGCGCTCACACTAGCGGGAGGTCGTTCACCGGGGAGCTGTTTTTT. Its protein product is CASSAHTSGRSFTGELFF.

The chain carries TRBV10-2 and TRBJ2-3; D not certain. V shed 3 bases and J shed 1 base, with 11 bases lying between them. Germline lookup yields CDR1 WSHSY and CDR2 SAAADI. The CDR3 covers 15 residues. The CDR3 sequence is CASSDRRMGTDTQYF. CDR3 bases: TGCGCCAGCAGTGATCGCAGAATGGGCACAGATACGCAGTATTTT.

In this sample, this clonotype turned up a few times. This sequence joins TRBV18 and TRBJ2-7, with TRBD1 identical over 7 bases. The germline gives CDR1 KGHSH, CDR2 LQKENI. J was trimmed by 0 bases and V by 6 bases; bases with no gene match: 5. This CDR3 contains 14 residues. The DNA for the CDR3 is TGTGCCAGCTCTGTACAGGGGAACTCCTACGAGCAGTACTTC. It yields the protein CASSVQGNSYEQYF.

Many counts were recorded for this clonotype. The chain carries TRBV3-1 and TRBJ2-1; 10 nucleotides align to TRBD2. Germline values: CDR1 LGHDT, CDR2 YNNKEL (reference sequence). The CDR3 runs 17 residues. The junction had 8 bases not matched to a gene; V was cut back by 4 bases and J by 2 bases. CDR3 in DNA: TGTGCCAGCAGCCTATTCACCGGGACTAGCGCCTACAATGAGCAGTTCTTC. Translation gives CASSLFTGTSAYNEQFF.

The J gene is TRBJ2-3, the V gene TRBV7-2, with 8 bases aligning to TRBD1. This CDR3 is 15 amino acids long. Germline assignment: CDR1 SGHTA and CDR2 FQGNSA. Trimming removed 7 bases from V and 3 bases from J; junction bases left unmatched: 9. This CDR3 reads CASTRGRKATDTQYF. The CDR3 DNA reads as TGTGCCAGCACCAGGGGGCGGAAGGCAACAGATACGCAGTATTTT.

This clonotype was recorded many times. The chain joins TRBV30 to TRBJ2-2; 8 bases are shared with TRBD2. With V trimmed by 3 bases and J by 2 bases, 8 bases remained unmatched. The CDR3 extends over 16 amino acids. Germline CDR1 and CDR2: GTSNPN and SVGIG (reference sequence). CDR3 protein: CAWRDKLAVNTGELFF. In DNA form, the CDR3 reads TGTGCCTGGAGAGACAAACTAGCGGTAAACACCGGGGAGCTGTTTTTT.

At least ten counts were recorded for this clonotype. The V gene is TRBV28, the J gene TRBJ2-1; no clear D. The CDR3 spans 11 residues. Per the germline V gene, CDR1 is MDHEN and CDR2 is SYDVKM. Trimming left V 4 bases short and J 13 bases short, with 11 bases between. The CDR3 coding sequence is TGTGCCAGCAGTTCCGGAGCACGACAGTTCTTC. It codes for CASSSGARQFF.

The V and J genes are TRBV28 and TRBJ1-2, with D unclear. CDR1 is MDHEN and CDR2 is SYDVKM in the germline V gene. CDR3 length: 14 amino acids. Trimming shortened V by 5 bases and J by 7 bases, and 17 bases separated the two germline ends. CDR3 loop: CASSGVGEEVGYTF. The DNA for the CDR3 is TGTGCCAGCAGTGGGGTGGGCGAGGAGGTTGGCTACACCTTC.

This clonotype was seen repeatedly, ten times or more. The rearrangement joins TRBV11-2 to TRBJ2-4; D call uncertain. Germline V gives CDR1 SGHAT, CDR2 FQNNGV. Trimming cost V 4 bases and J 5 bases, with 15 bases left between them. This CDR3 is built from 15 residues. The CDR3 DNA sequence: TGTGCCAGCAGCTCCTTAAGACTCTCCCAAAACATTCAGTACTTC. Its translation: CASSSLRLSQNIQYF. Based on the CDR3 plus reference TRBV11-2 and TRBJ2-4, the full variable domain is EAGVAQSPRYKIIEKRQSVAFWCNPISGHATLYWYQQILGQGPKLLIQFQNNGVVDDSQLPKDRFSAERLKGVDSTLKIQPAKLEDSAVYLCASSSLRLSQNIQYFGAGTRLSVL.

There are a few counts of this clonotype. The genes are TRBV2 and TRBJ2-3; 7 positions match TRBD1. Germline values: CDR1 SNHLY, CDR2 FYNNEI. This CDR3 is built from 15 residues. J lost 2 bases, V lost 3 bases, and 5 bases had no gene match. CDR3 sequence: CASSDPTGPTDTQYF. CDR3 in DNA: TGTGCCAGCAGTGATCCGACAGGGCCCACAGATACGCAGTATTTT.